This TCR beta chain was captured in a study of low-dose radiotherapy and immunotherapy resistance in tumors. The overall study: Participants in Cohort 2 were given 1 Gy per fraction every two weeks, for 13 Gy over 26 weeks.

Time point given: before trial treatment. In the RACIN dose-escalation trial, donors got nivolumab plus ipilimumab with aspirin, cyclophosphamide and radiotherapy. Details on this clonotype: The likely explanation is a read error, given a far larger clone one base away.

This CDR3 comprises 13 residues. Germline values: CDR1 SGHRS, CDR2 YFSETQ. With TRAV- and TRBV-specific primers, first-strand cDNA was made, covering the alpha and beta chains. The TCRs were subjected to amplification over approximately 19 PCR cycles employing a constant-region primer in conjunction with a V-primer adapter. In vitro transcription amplified the mRNA that had been isolated. In TCRdb, the reads were re-called with MiXCR into one record per CDR3 protein. The table has some 60,000 distinct CDR3 sequences, more than 25% seen once; the top ten hold around 6.7%. The starting material was PBMCs, obtained before treatment. The sequence derives from a male donor with rectosigmoid adenocarcinoma. This chain connects TRBV5-1 to TRBJ1-1, with no clear D. CDR3 DNA: TGTGCCAGCAGCTTAGTGAGGGAATCTGAAGCTTTCTTT. Translating it yields CASSLVRESEAFF.